This T cell receptor beta chain was profiled in a study of cytomegalovirus exposure and HLA in healthy donors. Study as a whole: Of the donors genotyped, about 410 in all, about 76% fell in the Caucasian-associated ancestry cluster.

The table lists this clone with a few counts. The target antigen is unknown. PCR involved 60 Vbeta and 13 Jbeta primers. The assay was immunoSEQ multiplex PCR, and TCRdb's table has in-frame clones only and misses some. The sample lists roughly 110,000 clones; 70% to 80% were seen once. With V trimmed by 5 bases and J by 4 bases, 10 bases remained unmatched. Germline V lookup: CDR1 LNHNV, CDR2 YYDKDF (reference sequence). This CDR3 contains 17 residues. Whole-study results and caveats: A later analysis, which compared TCR beta chains of equal frequency, found the HLA-associated ones more clonally expanded. CMV serostatus was the only recorded immune exposure for donors. With DRB1 most and HLA-C fewest, TCR association rates differed between HLA loci in a later analysis.

The V gene is TRBV15, the J gene TRBJ1-5, with 11 bases identical to TRBD1. This clonotype originated in a female donor in good health and CMV-seronegative. The sequenced sample was PBMCs. The CDR3 protein is CATSPRTGGLINQPQHF. The CDR3 DNA reads TGTGCCACCAGCCCACGGACAGGGGGCCTCATTAATCAGCCCCAGCATTTT.